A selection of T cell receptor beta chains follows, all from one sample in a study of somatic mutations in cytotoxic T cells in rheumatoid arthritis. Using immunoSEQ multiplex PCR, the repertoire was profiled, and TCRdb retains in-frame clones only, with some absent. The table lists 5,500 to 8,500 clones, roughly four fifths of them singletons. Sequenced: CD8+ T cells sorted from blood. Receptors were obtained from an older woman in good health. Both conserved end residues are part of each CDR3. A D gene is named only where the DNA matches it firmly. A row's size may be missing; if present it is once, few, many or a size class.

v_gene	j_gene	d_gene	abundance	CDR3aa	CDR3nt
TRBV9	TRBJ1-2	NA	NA	CASSVDGRRTGGYTF	TGTGCCAGCAGCGTAGATGGCCGACGAACAGGTGGCTACACCTTC
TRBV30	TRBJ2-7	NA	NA	CAWSVGAYEQYF	TGTGCCTGGAGTGTAGGGGCCTACGAGCAGTACTTC
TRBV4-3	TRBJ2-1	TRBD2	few	CASSQGTSGSNEQFF	TGCGCCAGCAGCCAAGGGACTAGCGGGAGTAATGAGCAGTTCTTC
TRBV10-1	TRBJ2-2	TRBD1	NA	CASSEQGWDTGELFF	TGCGCCAGCAGTGAACAGGGGTGGGACACCGGGGAGCTGTTTTTT
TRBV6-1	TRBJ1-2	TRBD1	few	CASSDQDRPNYGYTF	TGTGCCAGCAGTGACCAGGACAGGCCGAACTATGGCTACACCTTC
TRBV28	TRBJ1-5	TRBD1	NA	CASSLLDRKNQPQHF	TGTGCCAGCAGTTTGCTGGACAGGAAGAATCAGCCCCAGCATTTT
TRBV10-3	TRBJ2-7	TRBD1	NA	CAIRGTGGQGAYEQYF	TGTGCCATCAGGGGGACGGGGGGACAGGGGGCCTACGAGCAGTACTTC
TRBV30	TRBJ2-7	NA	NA	CAWSEVAGSGEQYF	TGTGCCTGGAGTGAAGTTGCAGGGTCAGGCGAGCAGTACTTC
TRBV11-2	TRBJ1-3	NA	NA	CASSPYTGNTIYF	TGTGCCAGCAGCCCTTATACTGGAAACACCATATATTTT
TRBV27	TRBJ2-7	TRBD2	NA	CASSASSGSIDYEQYF	TGTGCCAGCAGTGCCTCTAGCGGGAGTATTGACTACGAGCAGTACTTC
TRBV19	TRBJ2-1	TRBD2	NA	CASKSLTSGVYNEQFF	TGTGCCAGCAAAAGCCTGACTAGCGGGGTCTACAATGAGCAGTTCTTC
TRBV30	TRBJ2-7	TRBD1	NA	CAWSVDRGEQYF	TGTGCCTGGAGTGTGGACAGGGGCGAGCAGTACTTC
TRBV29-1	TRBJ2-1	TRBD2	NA	CSVDGTSRGVDWNEQFF	TGCAGCGTTGATGGGACTAGCAGGGGAGTTGATTGGAATGAGCAGTTCTTC
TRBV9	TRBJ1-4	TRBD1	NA	CASSVEGTVDEKLFF	TGTGCCAGCAGCGTAGAGGGGACAGTGGATGAAAAACTGTTTTTT
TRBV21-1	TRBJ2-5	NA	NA	CASSGRHRWQETQYF	TGTGCCAGCAGCGGCAGGCACCGGTGGCAAGAGACCCAGTACTTC